The entry that follows covers one T cell receptor beta chain sequence. This sample was included in a study of cytomegalovirus exposure and HLA in healthy donors. This CDR3 is built from 15 residues. V lost 2 bases, J lost 4 bases, and 5 bases stayed unmatched. The V gene's germline CDR1 is SGHKS and CDR2 YYEKEE (reference sequence). PCR involved 60 Vbeta and 13 Jbeta primers. The repertoire was sequenced with immunoSEQ multiplex PCR; TCRdb's copy has only in-frame clones and lacks some. The sample includes some 200,000 clones, 79% of them seen just once. The sample taken for sequencing was PBMCs. The clonotype originates from a woman between 45 and 65 years old in good health and CMV-seronegative. This chain uses TRBV5-5 with TRBJ2-1, with 8 bases fitting TRBD1. CDR3 residues: CASSFKQGGYNEQFF. The CDR3 DNA reads TGTGCCAGCAGCTTTAAACAGGGGGGTTACAATGAGCAGTTCTTC.